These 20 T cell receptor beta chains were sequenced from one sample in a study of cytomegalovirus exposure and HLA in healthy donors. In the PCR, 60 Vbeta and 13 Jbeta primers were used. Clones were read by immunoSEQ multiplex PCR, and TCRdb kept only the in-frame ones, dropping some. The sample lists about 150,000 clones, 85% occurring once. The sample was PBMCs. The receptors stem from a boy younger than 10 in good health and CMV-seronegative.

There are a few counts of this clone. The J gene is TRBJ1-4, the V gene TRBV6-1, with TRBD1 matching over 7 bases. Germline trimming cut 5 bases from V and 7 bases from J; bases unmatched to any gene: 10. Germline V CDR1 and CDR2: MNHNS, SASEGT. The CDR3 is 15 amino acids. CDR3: CASSRLTGTGEKLFF. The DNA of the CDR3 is TGTGCCAGCAGTCGTTTGACAGGGACGGGTGAAAAACTGTTTTTT.

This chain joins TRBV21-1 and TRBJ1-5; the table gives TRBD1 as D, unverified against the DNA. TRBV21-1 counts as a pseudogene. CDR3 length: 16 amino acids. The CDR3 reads CASSARDRGRNQPQHF. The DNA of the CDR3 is TGTGCCAGCAGCGCCCGGGACAGGGGGCGGAATCAGCCCCAGCATTTT.

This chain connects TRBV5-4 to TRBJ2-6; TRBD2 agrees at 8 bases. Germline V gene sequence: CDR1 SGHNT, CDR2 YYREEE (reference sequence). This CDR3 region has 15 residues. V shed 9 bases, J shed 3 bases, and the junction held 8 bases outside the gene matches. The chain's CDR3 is CATGTGGRGANVLTF. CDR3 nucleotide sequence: TGTGCCACCGGGACGGGAGGGCGTGGGGCCAACGTCCTGACTTTC.

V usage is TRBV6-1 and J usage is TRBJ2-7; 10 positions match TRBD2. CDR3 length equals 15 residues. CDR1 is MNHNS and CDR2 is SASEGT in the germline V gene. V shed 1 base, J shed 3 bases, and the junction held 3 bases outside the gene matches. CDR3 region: CASSEVGLADYEQYF. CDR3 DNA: TGTGCCAGCAGTGAAGTAGGACTAGCGGACTACGAGCAGTACTTC.

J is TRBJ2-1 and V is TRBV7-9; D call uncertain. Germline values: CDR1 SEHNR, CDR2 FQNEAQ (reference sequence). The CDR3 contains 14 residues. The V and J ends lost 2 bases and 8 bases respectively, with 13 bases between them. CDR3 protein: CASSLSVLRDEQFF. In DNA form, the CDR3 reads TGTGCCAGCAGCTTATCGGTGTTACGCGATGAGCAGTTCTTC.

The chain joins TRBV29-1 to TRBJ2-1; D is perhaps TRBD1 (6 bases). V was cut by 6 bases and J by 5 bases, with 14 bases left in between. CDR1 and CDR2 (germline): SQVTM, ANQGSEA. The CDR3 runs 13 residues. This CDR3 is CSVDTGQHNEQFF. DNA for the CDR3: TGCAGCGTCGATACTGGACAGCACAATGAGCAGTTCTTC.

CDR3 sequence: CASSVTGTGGRLNTEAFF. The CDR3 DNA reads as TGTGCCAGCAGTGTAACCGGGACAGGGGGCCGACTGAACACTGAAGCTTTCTTT. The chain joins TRBV2 to TRBJ1-1, with 12 nucleotides matching TRBD1. The V gene's germline CDR1 is SNHLY and CDR2 FYNNEI. The CDR3 spans 18 residues. V shed 4 bases and J 0 bases; nucleotides not matched to a gene: 9.

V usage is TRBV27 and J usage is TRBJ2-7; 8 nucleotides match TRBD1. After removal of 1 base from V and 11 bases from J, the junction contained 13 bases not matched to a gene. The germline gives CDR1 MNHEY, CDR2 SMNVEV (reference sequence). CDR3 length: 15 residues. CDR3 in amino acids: CASSLFAGTGLMEYF. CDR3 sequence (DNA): TGTGCCAGCAGTTTATTCGCCGGGACAGGTTTAATGGAGTACTTC.

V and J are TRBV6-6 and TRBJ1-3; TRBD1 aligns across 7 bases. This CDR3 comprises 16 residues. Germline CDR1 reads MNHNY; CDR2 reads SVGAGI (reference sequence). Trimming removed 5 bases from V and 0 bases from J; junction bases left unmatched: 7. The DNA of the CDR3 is TGTGCCAGCAGTGGACAGGCCGACTTCTCTGGAAACACCATATATTTT. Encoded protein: CASSGQADFSGNTIYF.

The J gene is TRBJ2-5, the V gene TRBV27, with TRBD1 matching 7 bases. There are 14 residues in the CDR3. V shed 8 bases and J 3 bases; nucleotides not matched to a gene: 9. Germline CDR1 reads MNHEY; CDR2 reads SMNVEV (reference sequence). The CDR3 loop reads CASRLDQGEETQYF. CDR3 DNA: TGTGCCAGCCGCCTGGACCAGGGGGAAGAGACCCAGTACTTC.

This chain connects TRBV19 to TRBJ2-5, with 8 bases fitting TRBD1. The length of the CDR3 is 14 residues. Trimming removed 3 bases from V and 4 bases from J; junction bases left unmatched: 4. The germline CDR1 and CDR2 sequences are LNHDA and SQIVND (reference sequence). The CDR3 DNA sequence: TGTGCCAGTAGTATCTCCGGGACAGGAGAGACCCAGTACTTC. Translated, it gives CASSISGTGETQYF.

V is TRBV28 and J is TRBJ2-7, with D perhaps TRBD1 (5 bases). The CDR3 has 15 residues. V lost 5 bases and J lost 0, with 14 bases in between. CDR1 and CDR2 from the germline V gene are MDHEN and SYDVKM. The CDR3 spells CASSRQTVSSYEQYV. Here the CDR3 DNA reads TGTGCCAGCAGTCGACAGACCGTGAGCTCCTACGAGCAGTACGTC.

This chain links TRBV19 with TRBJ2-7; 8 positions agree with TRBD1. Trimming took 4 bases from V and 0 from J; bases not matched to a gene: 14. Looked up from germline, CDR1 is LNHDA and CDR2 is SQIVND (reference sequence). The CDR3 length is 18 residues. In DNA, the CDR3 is TGTGCCAGTAGTACCGGAAACTACAGGGGGTCAAGCTCCTACGAGCAGTACTTC. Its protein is CASSTGNYRGSSSYEQYF. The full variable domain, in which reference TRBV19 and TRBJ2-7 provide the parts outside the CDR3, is DGGITQSPKYLFRKEGQNVTLSCEQNLNHDAMYWYRQDPGQGLRLIYYSQIVNDFQKGDIAEGYSVSREKKESFPLTVTSAQKNPTAFYLCASSTGNYRGSSSYEQYFGPGTRLTVT.

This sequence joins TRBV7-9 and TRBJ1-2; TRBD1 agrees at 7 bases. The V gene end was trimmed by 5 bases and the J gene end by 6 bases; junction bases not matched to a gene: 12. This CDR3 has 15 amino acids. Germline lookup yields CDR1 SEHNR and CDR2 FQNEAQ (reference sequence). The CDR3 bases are TGTGCCAGCAGCCAAAGAGCTGTGACAGGGCATGGCTACACCTTC. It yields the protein CASSQRAVTGHGYTF.

CDR3 loop: CASSTRTSYNEQFF. CDR3 DNA: TGCGCCAGCAGCACCCGGACTTCCTACAATGAGCAGTTCTTC. The chain carries TRBV5-1 and TRBJ2-1; D is perhaps TRBD2 (5 bases). The CDR3 has 14 amino acids. From germline, CDR1 is SGHRS and CDR2 YFSETQ. Trimming shortened V by 4 bases and J by 1 base, and 9 bases separated the two germline ends.

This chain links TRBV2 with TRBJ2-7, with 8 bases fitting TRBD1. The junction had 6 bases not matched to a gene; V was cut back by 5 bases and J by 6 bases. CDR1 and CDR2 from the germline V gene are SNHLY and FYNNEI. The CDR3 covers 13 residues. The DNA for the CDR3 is TGTGCCAGCAGTTCGGACAGGGTCGCCGAGCAGTACTTC. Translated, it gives CASSSDRVAEQYF.

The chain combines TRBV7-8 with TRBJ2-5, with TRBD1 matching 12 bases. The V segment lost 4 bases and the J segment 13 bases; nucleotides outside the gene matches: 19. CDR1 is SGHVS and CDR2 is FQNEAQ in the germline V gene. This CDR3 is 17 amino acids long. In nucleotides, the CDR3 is TGTGCCAGCAGCTCATTCCCATCGGGACAGGGGGCTCTAGCACGGTACTTC. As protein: CASSSFPSGQGALARYF.

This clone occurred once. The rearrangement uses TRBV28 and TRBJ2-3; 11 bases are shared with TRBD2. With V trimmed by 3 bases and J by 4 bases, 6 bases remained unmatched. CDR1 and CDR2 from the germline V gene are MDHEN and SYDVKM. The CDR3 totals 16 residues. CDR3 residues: CASSFPLAGGSDTQYF. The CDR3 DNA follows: TGTGCCAGCAGTTTCCCTTTAGCGGGGGGGTCAGATACGCAGTATTTT. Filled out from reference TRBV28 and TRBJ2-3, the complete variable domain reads DVKVTQSSRYLVKRTGEKVFLECVQDMDHENMFWYRQDPGLGLRLIYFSYDVKMKEKGDIPEGYSVSREKKERFSLILESASTNQTSMYLCASSFPLAGGSDTQYFGPGTRLTVL.

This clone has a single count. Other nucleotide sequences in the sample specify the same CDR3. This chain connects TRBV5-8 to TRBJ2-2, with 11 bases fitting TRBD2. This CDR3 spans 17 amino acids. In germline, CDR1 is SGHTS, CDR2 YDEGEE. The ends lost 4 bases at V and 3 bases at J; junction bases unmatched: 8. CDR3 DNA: TGTGCCAGCAGCAGGGGGGGACTAGCGGAGTACACCGGGGAGCTGTTTTTT. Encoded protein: CASSRGGLAEYTGELFF.

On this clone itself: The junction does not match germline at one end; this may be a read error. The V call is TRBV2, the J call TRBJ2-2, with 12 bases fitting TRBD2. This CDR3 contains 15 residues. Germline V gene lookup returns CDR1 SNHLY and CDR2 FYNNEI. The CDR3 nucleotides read TGTGCCGGCAGACTAGCGGGAGCGAACACCGGGGAGCTGTTTTTT. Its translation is CAGRLAGANTGELFF.